This T cell receptor (beta chain) was profiled in a study of blood T cell repertoires in COVID-19. About the study: The United States, Italy and Spain supplied acute and convalescent COVID-19 samples. Sources were T cells, B-cell-depleted T cells, or PBMCs; the material itself was cDNA or gDNA.

Under the authors' procedure: Reference gene primer amplification in the assay estimated nucleated cell counts. Profiled with immunoSEQ multiplex PCR; TCRdb holds only in-frame clones, not every one. Clonal size and the V and J genes are those of that table, whereas D and trimming came from the DNA. The sample lists 150,000 to 200,000 clones, 60% to 80% seen once, with about 18% in the top ten. Deletions cut 0 bases from V and 3 bases from J, with 12 bases between. Germline CDR1 and CDR2: SGDLS and YYNGEE. CDR3 size: 16 residues. The clonotype was recovered from a man in his 60s with active or convalescent COVID-19. The chain employs TRBV9 and TRBJ2-2, with D maybe TRBD1 (6 bases). Sequencing input: peripheral blood. DNA for the CDR3: TGTGCCAGCAGCGTAGACGGGGACACATACACCGGGGAGCTGTTTTTT. This gives the protein CASSVDGDTYTGELFF.